This TCR beta chain was observed in a study of T cells in narcolepsy. Sequencing used immunoSEQ multiplex PCR; TCRdb keeps in-frame clones, though not all of them. The sample holds around 22,000 clones; about 86% are singletons and the top ten take 4% to 4.5%. This CDR3 spans 14 amino acids. The germline gives CDR1 SGHTA, CDR2 FQGNSA. With 4 bases removed from V and 1 base from J, the gap between germline ends came to 9 bases. General study results and limits: Autoreactive HCRT-specific and TRIB2-specific clonotypes were marked in same-patient CSF-versus-blood CD4+ comparisons. In some patient and control memory CD4+ samples, autoreactive clones were absent.

On this clone itself: Its specificity is unknown.

The source material was memory (CD45RA-) CD4+ T cells from blood. This clonotype originated in a human donor in good health. This chain uses TRBV7-2 with TRBJ2-3; D might be TRBD1 (5 bases). The DNA for the CDR3 is TGTGCCAGCAGCTCCACCAGGGGCACAGATACGCAGTATTTT. It translates to CASSSTRGTDTQYF.